The 24 T cell receptor beta chains below come from one sample, sequenced in a study of CD8+CD57+ T cells in acquired aplastic anemia. The sequenced patients had an expansion of CD8+CD57+ cells seen by flow cytometry. TCR beta VDJ and CDR3 profiling used genomic DNA as template. Using its own MiXCR run on the reads, TCRdb lists one record per CDR3 protein. In the table there are roughly 250,000 distinct CDR3 sequences, approximately 82% of which are singletons. Sequencing was done on a sample of sorted CD4+, CD8+, or CD8+CD57+ T cells (not recorded which) from PBMCs. The receptors shown here come from a human donor with aplastic anemia.

The DNA for the CDR3 is TGTGCCAGCGTGGGCGAGAGCACAGATACGCAGTATTTT. Encoded protein: CASVGESTDTQYF. J is TRBJ2-3 and V is TRBV5-4; D gene unclear. Looked up from germline, CDR1 is SGHNT and CDR2 is YYREEE (reference sequence). Trimming took 7 bases from V and 0 from J, leaving 9 bases between them. This CDR3 is 13 amino acids long. The full variable domain, completed using reference TRBV5-4 and TRBJ2-3, is ETGVTQSPTHLIKTRGQQVTLRCSSQSGHNTVSWYQQALGQGPQFIFQYYREEENGRGNFPPRFSGLQFPNYSSELNVNALELDDSALYLCASVGESTDTQYFGPGTRLTVL.

With regard to this clonotype: One end of the junction fails to match germline, which may point to a read error. The rearrangement uses TRBV7-9 and TRBJ2-5; D ambiguous. The CDR3 contains 14 residues. The germline gives CDR1 SEHNR, CDR2 FQNEAQ (reference sequence). The CDR3 protein is CASSMESEHAPLHF. The CDR3 nucleotides read TGTGCCAGCAGCATGGAGAGCGAGCATGCACCCCTCCACTTC.

The chain combines TRBV7-2 with TRBJ2-7; 10 bases line up with TRBD1. Per the germline V gene, CDR1 is SGHTA and CDR2 is FQGNSA. V lost 3 bases to trimming and J lost 3 bases; unmatched junction nucleotides: 14. The CDR3 sequence is 18 residues long. In nucleotides, the CDR3 is TGTGCCAGCAGCTTGACAGGGGGCGCCGACTATCTCTACTACGAGCAGTACGTC. It encodes CASSLTGGADYLYYEQYV.

This clonotype was seen only a few times. The chain employs TRBV2 and TRBJ1-6; D gene uncertain. The CDR3 runs to 15 residues. Germline loops: CDR1 SNHLY, CDR2 FYNNEI. Deletions cut 6 bases from V and 4 bases from J, with 13 bases between. This CDR3 is CASRGQIVYNSPLHF. The CDR3 DNA reads as TGTGCCAGCAGAGGGCAGATCGTTTATAATTCACCCCTCCACTTT.

This clonotype was detected only once. This chain connects TRBV12-3 or TRBV12-4 to TRBJ2-1; D not resolved. V gave up 5 bases and J gave up 9 bases, with 8 bases separating them. CDR3 length: 11 amino acids. The chain's CDR3 is CASSIEGEQFF. CDR3 DNA: TGTGCCAGCAGTATAGAAGGTGAGCAGTTCTTC.

This clonotype was seen more than once but under ten times. The rearrangement uses TRBV7-9 and TRBJ2-3; D not certain. The germline V and J ends were trimmed by 3 bases and 6 bases, with 13 bases remaining between them. Germline-derived CDR1 and CDR2 are SEHNR and FQNEAQ (reference sequence). The CDR3 consists of 14 residues. The CDR3 protein is CASSFPRGPDTQYF. CDR3 nucleotide sequence: TGTGCCAGCAGCTTTCCGAGAGGCCCCGATACGCAGTATTTT.

The chain joins TRBV11-2 to TRBJ1-3; D gene ambiguous. Germline-derived CDR1 and CDR2 are SGHAT and FQNNGV. Trimming took off 6 bases at V and 4 bases at J, with 13 bases between the two ends. The CDR3 is 14 residues long. The CDR3 here is CASRSQREGNTIYF. Here the CDR3 DNA reads TGTGCCAGCAGGTCCCAGAGGGAAGGAAACACCATATATTTT.

Details on this clonotype: Relative to the germline gene, one junction end is altered; a read error may explain this. CDR3 bases: TGTGCCAGCAGCTTTACGAGCGTGGTGAGAGGTACGCCGTATTTT. Its translation is CASSFTSVVRGTPYF. This sequence joins TRBV7-9 and TRBJ2-3; D remains ambiguous. Germline V lookup: CDR1 SEHNR, CDR2 FQNEAQ (reference sequence). CDR3 length: 15 residues.

This clonotype was detected only once. The V call is TRBV7-2, the J call TRBJ2-6; D is perhaps TRBD1 or TRBD2 (5 bases each). V was trimmed by 2 bases and J by 8 bases, leaving 25 bases between them. CDR3 size: 19 residues. CDR1 is SGHTA and CDR2 is FQGNSA in the germline V gene. The CDR3: CASSLHPDGAAPGSNVLTF. CDR3 nucleotide sequence: TGTGCCAGCAGCTTACATCCAGACGGGGCGGCCCCTGGCTCCAACGTCCTGACTTTC.

The chain links TRBV7-3 to TRBJ2-3; TRBD2 matches 7 bases. Germline-derived CDR1 and CDR2 are SGHTA and FQGTGA. V shed 4 bases, J shed 10 bases, and the junction held 5 bases outside the gene matches. The CDR3 contains 12 residues. The CDR3 protein is CASSSGEGPQYF. As DNA, the CDR3 is TGTGCCAGCAGCTCCGGGGAGGGTCCGCAGTATTTT. The complete variable domain, with remaining parts taken from reference TRBV7-3 and TRBJ2-3, reads GAGVSQTPSNKVTEKGKYVELRCDPISGHTALYWYRQSLGQGPEFLIYFQGTGAADDSGLPNDRFFAVRPEGSVSTLKIQRTERGDSAVYLCASSSGEGPQYFGPGTRLTVL.

In DNA, the CDR3 is TGTGCCAGCGGCGAAGCGGGCAGTGCCGATCCGCAGTATTTT. The encoded protein is CASGEAGSADPQYF. V and J are TRBV2 and TRBJ2-3, with a possible D match to TRBD2 (6 bases). The CDR3 loop spans 14 amino acids. Germline CDR1 and CDR2: SNHLY and FYNNEI. Trimming took 8 bases from V and 10 from J, leaving 22 bases between them.

In the case of this clonotype: The CDR3 end shows no conserved phenylalanine or tryptophan, and so a read error is likely. Because the CDR3's place on the DNA is in doubt, the DNA is left out and the CDR3 is given as listed by TCRdb. The chain carries TRBV7-8 and TRBJ2-3; the tabulated D call, TRBD1, remains unverified against the DNA. The CDR3 spans 13 amino acids, including both terminal residues. Germline CDR1 is SGHVS and CDR2 is FQNEAQ. CDR3 sequence reads: CASGLGGRDAYNE.

This chain uses TRBV7-9 with TRBJ1-5; maybe TRBD1 (5 bases). CDR1 SEHNR and CDR2 FQNEAQ come from the germline V gene (reference sequence). The CDR3 covers 14 residues. V was shortened by 1 base and J by 5 bases, with 9 bases between the two germline ends. The CDR3 loop reads CASSLDGGYQPQHF. In DNA form, the CDR3 reads TGTGCCAGCAGCTTAGACGGGGGATATCAGCCCCAGCATTTT.

The gene calls are TRBV7-8 and TRBJ1-5, with 7 bases lining up with TRBD1. The V gene end was trimmed by 7 bases and the J gene end by 11 bases; junction bases not matched to a gene: 14. There are 14 residues in the CDR3. The V gene's germline CDR1 is SGHVS and CDR2 FQNEAQ. CDR3 coding DNA: TGTGCCAGCAAGAGAGGCAGGGGGAATGAGACCCAGCATTTT. Translating gives CASKRGRGNETQHF.

The CDR3 spells CATSLVWGHDAQFF. DNA of the CDR3: TGTGCCACCAGTTTAGTTTGGGGTCACGATGCGCAGTTCTTC. V is TRBV24-1 and J is TRBJ2-3; D unclear. The J call is uncertain, as TRBJ2-1 better fits the DNA end. The CDR3 is 14 residues long. The V gene's germline CDR1 is KGHDR and CDR2 SFDVKD.

Remarks on this clonotype: One end of the junction does not line up with germline, which may come from a read error. The rearrangement links TRBV2 to TRBJ2-3, with D tentatively TRBD2 (6 bases). CDR1 and CDR2 (germline): SNHLY, FYNNEI. The CDR3 has 14 residues. CDR3 residues: CASSDAGSHEQFFF. CDR3 coding DNA: TGTGCCAGCAGTGATGCGGGGAGCCATGAGCAGTTCTTTTTT.

In the case of this clonotype: This CDR3 fails to terminate in the conserved phenylalanine or tryptophan, so it likely reflects a read error. The chain links TRBV7-8 to TRBJ1-1; unclear D gene. This CDR3 has 12 amino acids. With 5 bases removed from V and 4 bases from J, the gap between germline ends came to 8 bases. Germline values: CDR1 SGHVS, CDR2 FQNEAQ. CDR3 sequence (DNA): TGTGCCAGCAGCCCGCGGGGCACTGAAGCTTTCTCT. Its translation: CASSPRGTEAFS.

Notes on this clonotype: Sequence at one end of the junction differs from germline and may be a read error. The chain carries TRBV7-3 and TRBJ1-2; D is possibly TRBD1 (5 bases). Germline V gene sequence: CDR1 SGHTA, CDR2 FQGTGA. This CDR3 has 16 residues. The CDR3, as DNA: TGTGCCAGCAGTTCTAGCGGGACTTGGGGAGAGTATGACTACACCTTC. Protein: CASSSSGTWGEYDYTF.

On this clonotype: The conserved phenylalanine or tryptophan normally closing the CDR3 is absent here, so this likely arose from a read error. The DNA is left out, because the CDR3 cannot be placed on it with certainty; the CDR3 is given as TCRdb lists it. Here the CDR3 reads CASSNGQGAQQTH. This chain uses TRBV7-8 with TRBJ2-3; the table's TRBD1 call for D was not verified on the DNA. The germline V gene has CDR1 SGHVS and CDR2 FQNEAQ. The CDR3 length is 13 residues, termini included.

This clonotype was counted a few times. This chain connects TRBV20-1 to TRBJ2-1; TRBD2 matches at 10 bases. V trimming: 6 bases; J trimming: 2 bases; junction bases outside the gene matches: 4. The CDR3 runs to 14 residues. Germline CDR1 and CDR2: DFQATT and SNEGSKA (reference sequence). Here the CDR3 reads CSAWTSGAYNEQFF. In nucleotides, the CDR3 is TGCAGTGCATGGACTAGCGGAGCCTACAATGAGCAGTTCTTC.

This clonotype was picked up one time. V is TRBV9 and J is TRBJ2-6, with D tentatively TRBD2 (7 bases). The V gene lost 3 bases and the J gene lost 14 bases, with 24 bases spanning the gap. The V gene's germline CDR1 is SGDLS and CDR2 YYNGEE. The CDR3 runs to 16 residues. The DNA for the CDR3 is TGTGCCAGCAGCGGGGAGGGGGGAGGTGGCTACACCTTCCTGACTTTC. This codes for CASSGEGGGGYTFLTF.

The rearrangement joins TRBV7-2 to TRBJ2-7, with D tentatively TRBD2 (5 bases). Per germline, CDR1 SGHTA and CDR2 FQGNSA. This CDR3 is built from 15 residues. V was pared by 5 bases and J by 2 bases, with 16 bases between. This CDR3 is CASSPGLWSTYEQYF. CDR3 nucleotide sequence: TGTGCCAGCAGCCCAGGACTGTGGTCTACCTACGAGCAGTACTTC.

The chain is built from TRBV2 and TRBJ2-1; D possibly corresponds to TRBD1 (7 bases). V was clipped by 8 bases and J by 8 bases, with 25 bases between them. This CDR3 has 16 amino acids. Germline values: CDR1 SNHLY, CDR2 FYNNEI. For the CDR3, the DNA is TGTGCCAGCGGCCAGGGGGGCAGAAACGGGCAGGATGAGCAGTTCTTC. Protein: CASGQGGRNGQDEQFF.

This chain connects TRBV5-6 to TRBJ2-3; weak D call: TRBD2 (5 bases). Germline V gives CDR1 SGHDT, CDR2 YYEEEE. The CDR3 has 13 amino acids. Trimming pared 4 bases from V and 5 bases from J, leaving 11 bases between. The CDR3 spells CASSDEREDTQYF. The CDR3 nucleotides are TGTGCCAGCAGCGACGAGAGGGAAGATACGCAGTATTTT.